The T cell receptor beta chain under discussion was sequenced for a study of T cells after yellow fever vaccination. Whole-study context: SMART-Seq v4 Ultra Low Input prepared libraries from low-cell fractions. Whole-study results and caveats: The bulk population could contribute abundant contaminating clonotypes to FACS-sorted repertoires. CD4 and CD8 compartments shared a small share of clonotypes, likely from convergent recombination.

CDR1 and CDR2 from the germline V gene are DFQATT and SNEGSKA (reference sequence). This CDR3 is built from 14 residues. V trimming: 5 bases; J trimming: 1 base; junction bases outside the gene matches: 5. For TCR, cDNA came from 5'RACE template switching, which added a universal primer site and UMIs. TCRdb reprocessed the 5' RACE reads via MiXCR and lists one record per CDR3 protein. Counted here are about 350,000 distinct CDR3 sequences, 8.1% occurring once; the ten biggest clones make up 17%. About this clonotype itself: The antigen remains unidentified.

This sequence originates from a man aged 18 to 30 who received the YFV17D yellow fever vaccine. Specimen: PBMCs, collected approximately 47 days after the first yellow fever vaccination. The chain combines TRBV20-1 with TRBJ1-3, with 7 bases matching TRBD1. CDR3 DNA sequence: TGCAGTGCTGCAGACAGGGTGTCTGGAAACACCATATATTTT. It translates to CSAADRVSGNTIYF.